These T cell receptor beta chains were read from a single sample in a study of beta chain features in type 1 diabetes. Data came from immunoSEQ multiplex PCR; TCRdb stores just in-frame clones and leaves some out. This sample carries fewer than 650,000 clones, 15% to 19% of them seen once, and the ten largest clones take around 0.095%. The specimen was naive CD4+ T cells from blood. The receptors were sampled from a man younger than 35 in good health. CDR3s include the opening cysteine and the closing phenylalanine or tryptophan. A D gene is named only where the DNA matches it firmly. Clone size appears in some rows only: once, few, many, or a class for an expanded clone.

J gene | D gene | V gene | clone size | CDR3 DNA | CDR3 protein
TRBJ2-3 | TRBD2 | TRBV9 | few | TGTGCCAGCAGCGTAGCTGAACGGGGGGTTCCAGATACGCAGTATTTT | CASSVAERGVPDTQYF
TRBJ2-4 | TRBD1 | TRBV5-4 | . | TGTGCCAGCAGCTCGACAGGGGGCGTGGGCAAAAACATTCAGTACTTC | CASSSTGGVGKNIQYF
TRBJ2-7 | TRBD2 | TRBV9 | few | TGTGCCAGCAGCGTAGGCCCCGGGACTAGCGTTGCCTACGAGCAGTACTTC | CASSVGPGTSVAYEQYF
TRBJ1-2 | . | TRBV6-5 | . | TGTGCCAGCAGCGGGGTCGGTATTTCATACTATGGCTACACCTTC | CASSGVGISYYGYTF
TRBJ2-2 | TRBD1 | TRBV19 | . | TGTGCCAGTAGTATTCTTCCGGGACAGGGGACCGGGGAGCTGTTTTTT | CASSILPGQGTGELFF
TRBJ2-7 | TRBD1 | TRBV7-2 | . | TGTGCCAGCACCCCGGGACAGGGGGTCTACGAGCAGTACTTC | CASTPGQGVYEQYF
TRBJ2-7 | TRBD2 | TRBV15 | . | TGTGCCACCGGGCCTAGCGGGGGCTCCTACGAGCAGTACTTC | CATGPSGGSYEQYF
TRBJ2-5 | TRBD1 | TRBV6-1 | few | TGTGCCAGCAGTGTACTACGCACAGGGGTCCGAGAGACCCAGTACTTC | CASSVLRTGVRETQYF
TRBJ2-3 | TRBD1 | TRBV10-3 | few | TGTGCCATCAGTGAGTCGGAGACAGGGGATATTTCCACAGATACGCAGTATTTT | CAISESETGDISTDTQYF
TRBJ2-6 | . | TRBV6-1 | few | TGTGCCAGCAGTGACGGTAGCTCTGGGGCCAACGTCCTGACTTTC | CASSDGSSGANVLTF
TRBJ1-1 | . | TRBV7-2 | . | TGTGCCGAAGAAAAAGGTGGGGCGCGAACTGAAGCTTTCTTT | CAEEKGGARTEAFF
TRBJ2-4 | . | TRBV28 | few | TGTGCCAGCAGTTTCGGTTACCAATCCAAAAACATTCAGTACTTC | CASSFGYQSKNIQYF
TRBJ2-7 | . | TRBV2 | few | TGTGCCAGCGGACGTCCCTACGAGCAGTACTTC | CASGRPYEQYF
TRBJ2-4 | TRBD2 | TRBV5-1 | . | TGCGCCAGCAGCCCTAGCGGGATAGCCAAAAACATTCAGTACTTC | CASSPSGIAKNIQYF
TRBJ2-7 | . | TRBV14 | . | TGTGCCAGCACCCCAGGTTCGACCTACGAGCAGTACTTC | CASTPGSTYEQYF
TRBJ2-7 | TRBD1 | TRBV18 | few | TGTGCCAGCTCCCTTCTCGGACAGGGGGCCCCGGGGGGAAACGAGCAGTACTTC | CASSLLGQGAPGGNEQYF
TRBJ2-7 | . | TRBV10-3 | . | TGTGCCATCAGTGAGTCGGTCGGTGGCGAGCAGTACTTC | CAISESVGGEQYF
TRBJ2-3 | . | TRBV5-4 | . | TGTGCCAGCAGCAGGGCAGGGTGGGCCACAGATACGCAGTATTTT | CASSRAGWATDTQYF
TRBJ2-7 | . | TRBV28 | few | TGTGCCAGCAGGGCAGGGGGGATCTCCTACGAGCAGTACTTC | CASRAGGISYEQYF
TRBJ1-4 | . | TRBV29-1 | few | TGCAGCGTTGGCACTGAAAAACTGTTTTTT | CSVGTEKLFF